This paragraph reports one TCR beta chain. The antigen is unknown. The entry originates in a study of cytomegalovirus exposure and HLA in healthy donors. PCR was performed using 60 Vbeta and 13 Jbeta primers. Assay: immunoSEQ multiplex PCR; the TCRdb copy retains only in-frame clones and omits some. Of 40,000 to 55,000 clones listed, roughly 63% are singletons. Study observations and caveats: According to an earlier analysis, most TCR beta V segments yielded productive rearrangements about 87% or about 30% of the time. In a later analysis, an Asian-associated ancestry cluster reportedly showed fewer N-insertions than the roughly 730-donor mean. Researchers counted over 150 TCR beta chains as cytomegalovirus-associated. As was reported, the HLA-A and HLA-B alleles of most subjects were accurately predicted from TCR beta sequences.

Looked up from germline, CDR1 is MDHEN and CDR2 is SYDVKM. The CDR3 length is 15 residues. V shed 5 bases and J 5 bases; nucleotides not matched to a gene: 9. This TCR derives from a man between 60 and 70 years old in good health and CMV-seropositive. The sequenced material came from PBMCs. J is TRBJ1-1 and V is TRBV28; 9 nucleotides agree with TRBD1. CDR3 residues: CASSVTGGRRTEAFF. CDR3 bases: TGTGCCAGCAGTGTGACAGGGGGTCGGAGGACTGAAGCTTTCTTT.